This TCR beta chain was identified in a study of regulatory T cells in long-lasting Graves disease. Study summary: A definition of persistent Graves' disease required over 5 years of antithyroid drugs plus positive TSH receptor antibodies.

This clonotype was recorded a few times. With iRepertoire HTBI primers and Arm-PCR of CDR3 regions, TCR beta libraries were built. Authors' processing steps: Spanning all samples, the identified segments comprised 62 TRBV and around 13 TRBJ. Each CDR3 protein gets one entry after TCRdb re-called the multiplex PCR reads with MiXCR. V and J calls and clone size were set by TCRdb, not the authors. The repertoire holds nearly 350,000 distinct CDR3 sequences, with around 19% as singletons. Time point defined: persistent/refractory GD, antithyroid drugs over 5 years with positive TRAb. From PBMCs, RNA was extracted and then used to make the TCR library. The receptor was isolated from a female donor with Graves disease. The sequencing used peripheral blood mononuclear cells (PBMCs), collected when the disease was refractory, from a patient treated with antithyroid drugs.

The CDR3 DNA follows: TGCAGTGCTCGACAGGGGCTTAACTATGGCTACACCTTC. It encodes CSARQGLNYGYTF. The rearrangement links TRBV20-1 to TRBJ1-2, with 8 bases fitting TRBD1. The CDR3 runs 13 residues. V lost 5 bases to trimming and J lost 1 base; unmatched junction nucleotides: 3. Per the germline V gene, CDR1 is DFQATT and CDR2 is SNEGSKA (reference sequence).